This TCR beta chain comes out of a study of tumor-infiltrating lymphocytes in glioblastoma multiforme (dated by TCRdb to about 2017). About the study as a whole: To test whether intratumoral genomic heterogeneity fosters TIL diversity, the study jointly examined somatic mutations, TIL diversity and immune response activity. What the work shows at the level of the full study, not this receptor alone: Generalizability was limited because only one glioblastoma patient was included in the TCR and somatic mutation analysis. The authors noted that sorting T cells into functional subsets, which was not done in the study, would be a future improvement. Because T cells carry unequal numbers of TCR transcripts, RNA-based TCR sequencing may distort clone frequencies.

Using a modified ARM-PCR protocol with multiple V-beta primers and a C-beta primer, the team built TCRB libraries from RNA through three nested multiplex PCR rounds. ProtoScript II Reverse Transcriptase and a C-beta primer were used to synthesize TCRB-specific cDNA from roughly 0.5 ug total RNA. No unique molecular identifiers were described for the TCRB libraries. In the third PCR, barcodes and adapters were added over about 25 cycles with Deep VentR (exo-) polymerase, after which 250-500 bp bands were gel purified. TCRB libraries were sequenced with 250 bp paired-end reads on an Illumina HiSeq 2500. The study's own analysis went as follows. Reads were cleaned with Trimmomatic, merged with FLASH, assigned V, D and J segments with MiGEC, and analyzed with VDJtools. Repertoire diversity was quantified with the Shannon-Wiener diversity index calculated using VDJtools. The public reads were reanalyzed by TCRdb: fastp trimming at Q25, MiXCR alignment, in-frame beta chains only. Every entry covers one CDR3 protein and lists the most common genes and DNA from its rows. None of the V and J calls come from the authors' own analysis; TCRdb made them. Recorded for this sample are some 11,000 distinct CDR3 sequences; less than 75% of them occurred a single time. In total, the top ten clones hold roughly 40% of the sample.

The CDR1 and CDR2 encoded by the germline V gene are SGHDT and YYEEEE. Spanning cysteine to phenylalanine, the CDR3 consists of 12 amino acids. Only the CDR3 part of the read is kept: 36 bases, read in frame from the first base. The AllPrep DNA/RNA mini kit was used to purify genomic DNA and total RNA at the same time from each of the approximately 11 tumor samples. Every RNA sample had an RNA integrity number above 6.5 and an OD 260/280 ratio above 1.9. A note on this clonotype: The clone's antigen remains unknown. One end of the junction varies from germline; a read error may be responsible.

The sequenced sample consisted of brain tumor tissue. The rearrangement joined TRBV5-6 to TRBJ2-7, with TRBD2 tentatively as D gene (6 bases match). The TCR comes from a male donor with glioblastoma. The CDR3 sequence is CVSSRTSTDEYF. The nucleotide sequence reads TGTGTCAGCAGCCGAACTAGCACCGACGAGTACTTC.